The rows below give T cell receptor beta chains drawn from one sample of a study of T-cell reconstitution after alpha-beta-depleted transplantation in children. Using its own MiXCR run on the PCR reads, TCRdb lists one record per CDR3 protein. In the table there are around 90,000 distinct CDR3 sequences, around 15% of which are singletons. Sequences were derived from PBMCs, mostly from graft donor cells, sampled 180 days after TCRalphabeta/CD19-depleted stem cell transplant. The receptor source for this set is a male patient aged 2-15 years who had a stem cell transplant for acute lymphoblastic leukemia, so the T cells may come from the graft donor. Both conserved end residues are part of each CDR3. D genes are given only for firm matches. Some rows have no size entry. The others give once, few or many, or a class for an expanded clone.

TRBD1 TRBJ1-5 few TRBV12-3/TRBV12-4 CASSRGSGTESNQPQHF TGTGCCAGCAGTCGGGGAAGTGGGACAGAGAGCAATCAGCCCCAGCATTTT
TRBD1 TRBJ2-4 NA TRBV18 CASSPSRGQAVQYF TGTGCCAGCTCACCTTCAAGGGGACAGGCGGTTCAGTACTTC
NA TRBJ1-2 few TRBV5-1 CASSLPGVGYGYTF TGCGCCAGCAGTTTGCCAGGGGTAGGATATGGCTACACCTTC
NA TRBJ1-5 medium-sized TRBV20-1 CSARSFSGSNQPQHF TGCAGTGCTAGGTCTTTTTCAGGTTCCAATCAGCCCCAGCATTTT
TRBD2 TRBJ2-3 NA TRBV20-1 CSASSGGGGTDTQYF TGCAGTGCTAGTAGCGGGGGGGGTGGCACAGATACGCAGTATTTT
TRBD2 TRBJ2-4 NA TRBV20-1 CSARDPQREGNIQYF TGCAGTGCTAGAGACCCCCAACGGGAGGGAAACATTCAGTACTTC
TRBD1 TRBJ1-2 few TRBV6-1 CASRPGTAANYGYTF TGTGCCAGCCGGCCAGGGACAGCTGCTAACTATGGCTACACCTTC
TRBD2 TRBJ2-7 few TRBV5-5 CASSWGGGATYEQYF TGTGCCAGCAGCTGGGGCGGGGGGGCCACCTACGAGCAGTACTTC
NA TRBJ2-1 few TRBV7-2 CASSLPRRLRGHNEQFF TGTGCCAGCAGCTTACCTAGGCGACTGCGCGGGCACAATGAGCAGTTCTTC
TRBD2 TRBJ2-7 few TRBV6-2/TRBV6-3 CASSYSTSGNPYEQYF TGTGCCAGCAGTTACTCGACTAGCGGTAACCCCTACGAGCAGTACTTC
NA TRBJ1-2 NA TRBV11-2 CASSLVLQGHYGYTF TGTGCCAGCAGCTTAGTTCTACAGGGACACTATGGCTACACCTTC
NA TRBJ1-1 NA TRBV6-1 CASRGSGNTEAFF TGTGCCAGTAGGGGATCGGGGAACACTGAAGCTTTCTTT
NA TRBJ1-6 NA TRBV20-1 CSARDKVGYNSPLHF TGCAGTGCTAGAGACAAGGTTGGCTATAATTCACCCCTCCACTTT
NA TRBJ1-2 few TRBV20-1 CSGGIRGDGYTF TGCAGTGGAGGGATCAGGGGAGATGGCTACACCTTC
NA TRBJ1-1 few TRBV7-6 CASSPDLGKNTEAFF TGTGCCAGCAGCCCCGATTTAGGGAAGAACACTGAAGCTTTCTTT
TRBD1 TRBJ1-2 NA TRBV5-1 CASSPRLTGGALGYGYTF TGCGCCAGCAGCCCCCGCCTGACAGGGGGCGCATTAGGCTATGGCTACACCTTC
NA TRBJ1-2 many TRBV5-1 CASSFGQNYGYTF TGCGCCAGCAGCTTTGGGCAGAACTATGGCTACACCTTC
NA TRBJ2-5 few TRBV5-1 CASSLLGRSQETQYF TGCGCCAGCAGCCTCCTAGGGAGGTCCCAAGAGACCCAGTACTTC
NA TRBJ1-1 many TRBV12-3/TRBV12-4 CASSRLTGGFTEAFF TGTGCCAGCAGTCGATTGACAGGCGGTTTCACTGAAGCTTTCTTT
NA TRBJ2-7 many TRBV5-1 CASSLDGETTAEQYF TGCGCCAGCAGCTTGGATGGGGAGACTACGGCCGAGCAGTACTTC
NA TRBJ2-2 few TRBV7-2 CASSPPGTYPPGELFF TGTGCCAGCAGCCCACCCGGGACCTATCCTCCCGGGGAGCTGTTTTTT
NA TRBJ2-3 NA TRBV28 CASSPDSLTTSTDTQYF TGTGCCAGCAGTCCGGACAGCCTAACCACTAGCACAGATACGCAGTATTTT
TRBD2 TRBJ2-3 NA TRBV3-1 CASSHPGGDTDTQYF TGTGCCAGCAGCCATCCGGGGGGGGACACAGATACGCAGTATTTT
NA TRBJ1-1 NA TRBV6-1 CASSGQDGGDTEAFF TGTGCCAGCAGTGGCCAAGATGGAGGGGACACTGAAGCTTTCTTT
NA TRBJ1-1 NA TRBV7-9 CASSFPFGAPMNTEAFF TGTGCCAGCAGCTTCCCCTTCGGAGCCCCTATGAACACTGAAGCTTTCTTT
TRBD1 TRBJ2-3 few TRBV7-8 CASSKSGGLSTDTQYF TGTGCCAGCAGCAAATCAGGGGGCCTGAGCACAGATACGCAGTATTTT
TRBD2 TRBJ2-5 NA TRBV14 CASNRSLAWETQYF TGTGCCAGCAACCGGTCACTAGCGTGGGAGACCCAGTACTTC
NA TRBJ1-2 few TRBV5-1 CASSPDWQGVDGYTF TGCGCCAGCAGCCCCGATTGGCAGGGCGTCGATGGCTACACCTTC
NA TRBJ2-2 NA TRBV15 CATSRDTGNTGELFF TGTGCCACCAGCAGAGATACCGGGAACACCGGGGAGCTGTTTTTT